This T cell receptor (beta chain) comes out of a study of blood T cell repertoires in COVID-19. Seattle participants joined during active infection and were tracked over time. As processed by the authors: By means of reference gene primer amplification, nucleated cell counts were estimated. Measured with immunoSEQ multiplex PCR; TCRdb has only the in-frame clones, and not every one. V, J and clone size were drawn from that table, and D and trimming were deduced from the DNA. The repertoire holds approximately 150,000 clones, with 93% as singletons. Only one count was recorded for this clone. The ends lost 0 bases at V and 6 bases at J; junction bases unmatched: 9. Germline-derived CDR1 and CDR2 are MRHNA and SNTAGT. The CDR3 is made up of 16 amino acids.

The TCR originated in a woman aged 55-70 years with COVID-19, enrolled during active disease. The rearrangement joins TRBV6-4 to TRBJ1-2; 8 bases align to TRBD1. The sample comprised peripheral blood. The CDR3, as DNA: TGTGCCAGCAGTGACTCCGGACAGGGAGAAATCCATGGCTACACCTTC. Its translation is CASSDSGQGEIHGYTF.